The source of this TCR beta chain is a study of CD8 T cells in ankylosing spondylitis. There are a few counts of this clonotype. Its antigen remains unidentified. General study findings and limits: Reactive arthritis synovial fluid and blood were previously reported to contain some motif variants. In ankylosing spondylitis patients, matched synovial fluid reportedly showed significant enrichment of disease-linked clones. Disease-linked clones bore a CD8+ phenotype, appearing relatively rarely in peripheral blood. A TCR beta motif of under ten highly homologous variants appeared characteristic of ankylosing spondylitis blood.

Libraries of TCR beta came from quantitative 5'-RACE with molecular barcodes. TCRdb analysed the 5' RACE reads with MiXCR anew, one entry per CDR3 protein. The profile covers about 330,000 distinct CDR3 sequences, with around 8% appearing a single time and roughly 15% taken by the ten largest. This CDR3 is 18 amino acids long. Unmatched junction bases numbered 13, after V lost 5 bases and J lost 4 bases. CDR1 is MNHEY, CDR2 SMNVEV, per germline (reference sequence). Material: blood, either unsorted or a sorted T cell fraction (not recorded which). The V call is TRBV27, the J call TRBJ2-3; 12 positions agree with TRBD1. This TCR derives from a male donor with ankylosing spondylitis. The CDR3, as DNA: TGTGCCAGCAGTCCGGGACAGGGGGCGCCGGCAGGGGCAGATACGCAGTATTTT. This sequence encodes CASSPGQGAPAGADTQYF.